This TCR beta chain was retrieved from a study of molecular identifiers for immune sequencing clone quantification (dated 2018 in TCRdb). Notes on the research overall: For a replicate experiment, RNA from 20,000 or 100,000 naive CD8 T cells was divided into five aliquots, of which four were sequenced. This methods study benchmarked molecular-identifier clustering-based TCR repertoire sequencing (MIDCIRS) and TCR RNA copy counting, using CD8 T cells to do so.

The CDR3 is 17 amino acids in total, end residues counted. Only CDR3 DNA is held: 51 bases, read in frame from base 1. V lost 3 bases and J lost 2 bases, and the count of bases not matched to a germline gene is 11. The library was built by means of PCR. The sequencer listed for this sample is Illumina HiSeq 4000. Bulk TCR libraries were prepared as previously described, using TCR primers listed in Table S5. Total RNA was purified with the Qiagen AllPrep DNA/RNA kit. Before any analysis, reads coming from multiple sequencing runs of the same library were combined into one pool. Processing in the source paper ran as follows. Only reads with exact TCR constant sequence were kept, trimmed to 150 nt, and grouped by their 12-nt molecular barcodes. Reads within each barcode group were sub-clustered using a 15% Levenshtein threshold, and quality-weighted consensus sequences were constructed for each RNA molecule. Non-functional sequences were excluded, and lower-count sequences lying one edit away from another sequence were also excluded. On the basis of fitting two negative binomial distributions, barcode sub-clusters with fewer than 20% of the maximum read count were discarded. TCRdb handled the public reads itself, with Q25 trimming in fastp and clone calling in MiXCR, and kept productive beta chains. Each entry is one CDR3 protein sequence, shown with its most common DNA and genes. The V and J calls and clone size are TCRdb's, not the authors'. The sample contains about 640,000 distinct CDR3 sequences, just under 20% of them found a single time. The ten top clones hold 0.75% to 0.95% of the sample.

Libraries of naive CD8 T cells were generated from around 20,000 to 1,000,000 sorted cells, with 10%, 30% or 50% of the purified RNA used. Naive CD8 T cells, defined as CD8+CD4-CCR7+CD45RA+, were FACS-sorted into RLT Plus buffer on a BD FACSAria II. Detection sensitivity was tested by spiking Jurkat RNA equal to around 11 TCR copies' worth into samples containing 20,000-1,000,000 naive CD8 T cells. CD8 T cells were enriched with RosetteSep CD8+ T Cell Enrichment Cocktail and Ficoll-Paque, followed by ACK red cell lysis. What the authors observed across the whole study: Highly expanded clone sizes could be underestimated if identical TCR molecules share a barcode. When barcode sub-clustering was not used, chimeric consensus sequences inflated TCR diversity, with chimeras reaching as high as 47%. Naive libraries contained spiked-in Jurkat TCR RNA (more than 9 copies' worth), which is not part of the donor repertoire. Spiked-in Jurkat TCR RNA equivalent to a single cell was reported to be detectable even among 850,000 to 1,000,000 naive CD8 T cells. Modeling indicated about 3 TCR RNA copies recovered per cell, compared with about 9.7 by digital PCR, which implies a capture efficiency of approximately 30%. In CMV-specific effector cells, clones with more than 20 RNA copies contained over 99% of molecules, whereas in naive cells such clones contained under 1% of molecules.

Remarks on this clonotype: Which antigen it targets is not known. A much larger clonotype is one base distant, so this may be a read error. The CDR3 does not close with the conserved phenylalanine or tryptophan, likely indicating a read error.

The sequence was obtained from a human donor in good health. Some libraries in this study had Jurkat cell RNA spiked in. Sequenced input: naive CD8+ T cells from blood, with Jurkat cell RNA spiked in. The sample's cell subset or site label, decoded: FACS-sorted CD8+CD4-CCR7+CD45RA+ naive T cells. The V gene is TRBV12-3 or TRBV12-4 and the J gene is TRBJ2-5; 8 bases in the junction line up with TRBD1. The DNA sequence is TGTGCCAGCAGTTTGGTTCTGACAGGGGACTTTCAAGAGACCCAGTACCTC. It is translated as CASSLVLTGDFQETQYL.